This T cell receptor (beta chain) originates from a study of regulatory T cells in long-lasting Graves disease. Overall study findings and caveats: Blood alone, not thyroid tissue, was studied. Shared public clonotypes totalled around 2,900 in persistent patients, compared with some 920 in new patients.

Library construction for TCR beta used iRepertoire HTBI primers and Arm-PCR of CDR3 regions. From the multiplex PCR reads, TCRdb called clonotypes with MiXCR, one entry per CDR3 protein. Among 300,000 to 500,000 distinct CDR3 sequences listed, more than 20% were seen once. Described time point: persistent/refractory GD, antithyroid drugs over 5 years with positive TRAb. PBMC RNA was the source of the TCR library. This clonotype has at least ten counts. Its antigen is not known. This TCR derives from a female donor with Graves disease. Sequenced material: peripheral blood mononuclear cells (PBMCs), taken when the disease was refractory, from a patient treated with antithyroid drugs.

The CDR3 sequence: CASSLIWTGTERNQPQHF. The CDR3 coding sequence is TGTGCCAGCAGTTTAATTTGGACCGGGACAGAAAGAAATCAGCCCCAGCATTTT. V gene TRBV28 combines with J gene TRBJ1-5; the match to TRBD1 covers 7 bases. The germline CDR1 and CDR2 sequences are MDHEN and SYDVKM. The CDR3 totals 18 residues. The V gene end was trimmed by 2 bases and the J gene end by 4 bases; junction bases not matched to a gene: 14.